This T cell receptor beta chain was observed in a study of T-cell memory formation after mild COVID-19. Across the study: Clustering of TCRs was largely donor specific.

This clonotype appeared a few times. CDR3 length equals 17 residues. Per the germline V gene, CDR1 is SGHKS and CDR2 is YYEKEE (reference sequence). The V segment lost 1 base and the J segment 6 bases; nucleotides outside the gene matches: 10. TCRdb analysed the 5' RACE reads with MiXCR anew, one entry per CDR3 protein. This sample has a few hundred thousand distinct CDR3 sequences, with over 9.5% found just once. The sample consisted of PBMCs or a T cell subset sorted from them (not recorded which). The chain recombines TRBV5-5 with TRBJ2-7, with 13 bases lining up with TRBD2. The sequence came from a man between 18 and 35 years old who had mild COVID-19 (a few samples of this study predate the infection). Cell type and time point are not known. The CDR3 sequence: CASSLRLAGGLRSEQYF. Here the CDR3 DNA reads TGTGCCAGCAGCTTGCGACTAGCGGGGGGACTACGTAGCGAGCAGTACTTC.